These T cell receptor beta chains were read from a single sample in a study of CD8 T cells in ankylosing spondylitis. MiXCR, run by TCRdb on the 5' RACE reads, gives a single entry per CDR3 protein. The sample lists some 85,000 distinct CDR3 sequences; about 9% were seen once. Input material: blood, either unsorted or a sorted T cell fraction (not recorded which). The source is a male donor with ankylosing spondylitis. CDR3s include the opening cysteine and the closing phenylalanine or tryptophan. A D gene is named only where the DNA matches it firmly. Expanded clones are given a class, and other clones once, few, many or no size at all.

d_gene,v_gene,abundance,j_gene,CDR3aa,CDR3nt
NA,TRBV20-1,many,TRBJ1-2,CSAQVWTEKNYGYTF,TGCAGTGCGCAAGTTTGGACAGAAAAAAACTATGGCTACACCTTC
NA,TRBV18,many,TRBJ2-1,CASSPVGYGDEQFF,TGTGCCAGCTCACCGGTCGGGTACGGTGACGAGCAGTTCTTC
NA,TRBV2,NA,TRBJ2-6,CASSATEGAGANVLTF,TGTGCCAGCAGTGCTACCGAAGGAGCTGGGGCCAACGTCCTGACTTTC
NA,TRBV20-1,NA,TRBJ1-5,CSAREGEGNQPQHF,TGCAGTGCTAGAGAAGGGGAGGGCAATCAGCCCCAGCATTTT
NA,TRBV5-6,many,TRBJ2-1,CASSWAGGPDSYNEQFF,TGTGCCAGCAGCTGGGCCGGTGGCCCCGACTCCTACAATGAGCAGTTCTTC
NA,TRBV5-5,NA,TRBJ2-7,CASSWGDSSYEQYF,TGTGCCAGCAGCTGGGGGGACAGCTCCTACGAGCAGTACTTC
TRBD2,TRBV29-1,NA,TRBJ2-7,CSVRGRGAYEQYF,TGCAGCGTTCGGGGGAGGGGCGCCTACGAGCAGTACTTC
TRBD1,TRBV6-1,NA,TRBJ2-7,CASSVHRDRGSYEQYF,TGTGCCAGCAGTGTACACCGGGACAGGGGCTCCTACGAGCAGTACTTC
TRBD2,TRBV7-8,few,TRBJ2-3,CASSLLAGATDTQYF,TGTGCCAGCAGCTTATTAGCGGGGGCCACAGATACGCAGTATTTT
NA,TRBV6-2/TRBV6-3,few,TRBJ2-1,CASLSYNEQFF,TGTGCCAGCCTTTCCTACAATGAGCAGTTCTTC
NA,TRBV7-8,many,TRBJ2-1,CASSLAGDYNEQFF,TGTGCCAGCAGCTTAGCAGGGGACTACAATGAGCAGTTCTTC
NA,TRBV29-1,many,TRBJ2-1,CSVEWYNEQFF,TGCAGCGTTGAATGGTACAATGAGCAGTTCTTC
NA,TRBV9,NA,TRBJ2-1,CASSIGVNEQFF,TGTGCCAGCAGCATAGGGGTCAATGAGCAGTTCTTC
NA,TRBV20-1,many,TRBJ2-2,CSAVALRGGELFF,TGCAGTGCTGTAGCCCTCAGGGGCGGGGAGCTGTTTTTT
TRBD1,TRBV15,NA,TRBJ1-5,CATSREDRNNQPQHF,TGTGCCACCAGCAGAGAGGACAGGAACAATCAGCCCCAGCATTTT
NA,TRBV27,many,TRBJ1-1,CASISTAMNTEAFF,TGTGCCAGCATTTCGACGGCCATGAACACTGAAGCTTTCTTT
TRBD2,TRBV20-1,NA,TRBJ2-3,CSADPGLAGGSTDTQYF,TGCAGTGCCGATCCGGGACTAGCGGGAGGAAGCACAGATACGCAGTATTTT